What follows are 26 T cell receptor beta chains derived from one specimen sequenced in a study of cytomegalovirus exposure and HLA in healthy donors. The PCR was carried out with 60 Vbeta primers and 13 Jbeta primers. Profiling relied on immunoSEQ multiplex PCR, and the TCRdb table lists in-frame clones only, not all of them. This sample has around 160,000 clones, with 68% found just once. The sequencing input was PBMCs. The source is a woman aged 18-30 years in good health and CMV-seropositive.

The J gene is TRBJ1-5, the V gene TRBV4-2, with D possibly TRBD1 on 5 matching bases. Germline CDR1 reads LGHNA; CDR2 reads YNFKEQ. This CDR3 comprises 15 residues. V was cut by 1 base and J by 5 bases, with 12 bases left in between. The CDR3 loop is CASSQVLQGYQPQHF. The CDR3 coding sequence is TGTGCCAGCAGCCAAGTTTTGCAGGGCTATCAGCCCCAGCATTTT.

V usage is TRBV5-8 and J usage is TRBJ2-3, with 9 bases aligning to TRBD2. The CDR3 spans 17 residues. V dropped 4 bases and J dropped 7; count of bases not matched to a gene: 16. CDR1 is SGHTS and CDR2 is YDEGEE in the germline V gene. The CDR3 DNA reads TGTGCCAGCAGCCTCCGTGGAGGTAGCGGGAGAATGAATACGCAGTATTTT. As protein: CASSLRGGSGRMNTQYF.

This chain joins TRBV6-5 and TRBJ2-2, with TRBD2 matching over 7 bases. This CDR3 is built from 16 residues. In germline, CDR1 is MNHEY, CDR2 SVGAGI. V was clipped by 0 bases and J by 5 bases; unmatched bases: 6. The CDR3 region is CASSYSIGGSTGELFF. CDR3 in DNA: TGTGCCAGCAGTTACTCGATCGGGGGGAGTACCGGGGAGCTGTTTTTT.

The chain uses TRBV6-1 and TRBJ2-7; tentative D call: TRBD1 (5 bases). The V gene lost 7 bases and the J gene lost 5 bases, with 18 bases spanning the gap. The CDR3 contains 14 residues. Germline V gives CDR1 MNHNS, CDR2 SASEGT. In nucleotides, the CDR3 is TGTGCCAGCACCCAAGGGGATATGTTCAACGAGCAGTACTTC. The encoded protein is CASTQGDMFNEQYF.

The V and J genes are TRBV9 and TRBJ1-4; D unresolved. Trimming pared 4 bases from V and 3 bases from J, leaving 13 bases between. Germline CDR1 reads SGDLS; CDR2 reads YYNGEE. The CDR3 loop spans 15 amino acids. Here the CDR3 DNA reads TGTGCCAGCAGCTTCGCGGCGGCGGCTAATGAAAAACTGTTTTTT. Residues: CASSFAAAANEKLFF.

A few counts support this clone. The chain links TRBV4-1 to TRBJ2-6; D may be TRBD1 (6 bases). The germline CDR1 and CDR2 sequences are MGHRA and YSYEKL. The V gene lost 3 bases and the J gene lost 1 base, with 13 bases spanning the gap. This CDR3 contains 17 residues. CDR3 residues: CASSHTQGASGANVLTF. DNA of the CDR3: TGCGCCAGCAGCCATACACAGGGCGCATCTGGGGCCAACGTCCTGACTTTC.

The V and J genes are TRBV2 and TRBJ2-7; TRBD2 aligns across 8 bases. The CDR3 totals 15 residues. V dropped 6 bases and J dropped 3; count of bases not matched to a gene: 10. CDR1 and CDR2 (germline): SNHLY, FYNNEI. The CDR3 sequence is CASSDTGTRNYEQYF. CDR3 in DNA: TGTGCCAGCAGCGATACCGGGACTAGGAACTACGAGCAGTACTTC.

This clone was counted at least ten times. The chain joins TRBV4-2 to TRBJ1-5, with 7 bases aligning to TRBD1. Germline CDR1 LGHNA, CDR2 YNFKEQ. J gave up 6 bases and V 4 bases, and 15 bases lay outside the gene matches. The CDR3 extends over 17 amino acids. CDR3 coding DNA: TGTGCCAGCAGCCTTGGGGGAGGACAGGCCGGGGGTCAGCCCCAGCATTTT. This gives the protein CASSLGGGQAGGQPQHF.

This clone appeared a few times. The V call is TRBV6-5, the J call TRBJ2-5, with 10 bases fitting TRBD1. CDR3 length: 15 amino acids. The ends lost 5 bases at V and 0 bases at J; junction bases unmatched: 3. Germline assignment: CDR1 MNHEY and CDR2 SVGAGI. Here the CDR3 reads CASSRTGGYQETQYF. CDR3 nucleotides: TGTGCCAGCAGTCGGACAGGGGGGTACCAAGAGACCCAGTACTTC.

This CDR3 is CASSYRMTEEKLFF. The DNA of the CDR3 is TGTGCCAGCAGTTATAGGATGACAGAAGAAAAACTGTTTTTT. The rearrangement joins TRBV6-5 to TRBJ1-4; D may be TRBD1 (5 bases). CDR3 length: 14 amino acids. Germline V CDR1 and CDR2: MNHEY, SVGAGI. V lost 3 bases and J 8 bases, leaving 13 bases between the germline ends.

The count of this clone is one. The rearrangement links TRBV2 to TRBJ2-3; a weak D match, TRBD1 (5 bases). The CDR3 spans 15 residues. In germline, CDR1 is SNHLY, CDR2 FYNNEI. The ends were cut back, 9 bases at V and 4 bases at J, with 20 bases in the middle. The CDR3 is CASLIGEPTADTQYF. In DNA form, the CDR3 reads TGTGCCAGTCTAATAGGGGAACCTACCGCAGATACGCAGTATTTT.

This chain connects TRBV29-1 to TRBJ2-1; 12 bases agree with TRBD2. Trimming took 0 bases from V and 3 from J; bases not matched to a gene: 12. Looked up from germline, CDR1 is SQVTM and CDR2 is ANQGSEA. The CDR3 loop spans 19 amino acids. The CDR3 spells CSVEDNLAGGQQSYNEQFF. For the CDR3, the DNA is TGCAGCGTTGAAGATAATCTAGCGGGAGGGCAACAAAGCTACAATGAGCAGTTCTTC.

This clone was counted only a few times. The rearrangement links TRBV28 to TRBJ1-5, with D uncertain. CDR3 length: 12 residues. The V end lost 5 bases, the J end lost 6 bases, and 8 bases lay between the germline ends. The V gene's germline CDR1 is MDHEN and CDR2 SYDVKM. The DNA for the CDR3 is TGTGCCAGCAGTGTCAGTGTTCAGCCCCAGCATTTT. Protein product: CASSVSVQPQHF.

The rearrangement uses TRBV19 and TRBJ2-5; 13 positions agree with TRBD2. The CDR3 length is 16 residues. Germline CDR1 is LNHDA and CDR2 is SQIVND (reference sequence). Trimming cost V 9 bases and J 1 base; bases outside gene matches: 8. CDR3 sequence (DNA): TGTGCCAGCACAACCCGGACTAGCGGGGGCCAAGAGACCCAGTACTTC. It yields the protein CASTTRTSGGQETQYF.

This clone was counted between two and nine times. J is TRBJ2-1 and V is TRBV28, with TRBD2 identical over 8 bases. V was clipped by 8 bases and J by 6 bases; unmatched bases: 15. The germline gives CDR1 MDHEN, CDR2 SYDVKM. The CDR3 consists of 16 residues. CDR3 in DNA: TGTGCCAGCGGAGGGACTAGGGGTGGGTCACGCAATGAGCAGTTCTTC. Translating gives CASGGTRGGSRNEQFF.

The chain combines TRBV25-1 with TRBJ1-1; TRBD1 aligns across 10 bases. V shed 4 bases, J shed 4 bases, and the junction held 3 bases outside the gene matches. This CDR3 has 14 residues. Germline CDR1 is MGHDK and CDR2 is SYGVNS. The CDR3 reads CASSATGGFTEAFF. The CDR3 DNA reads TGTGCCAGCAGTGCGACAGGGGGCTTCACTGAAGCTTTCTTT.

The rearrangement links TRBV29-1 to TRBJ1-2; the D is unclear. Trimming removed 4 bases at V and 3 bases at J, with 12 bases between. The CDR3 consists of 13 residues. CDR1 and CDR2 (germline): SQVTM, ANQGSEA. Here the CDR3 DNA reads TGCAGCGTTGTCGCCCAGGTCGACTATGGCTACACCTTC. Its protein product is CSVVAQVDYGYTF.

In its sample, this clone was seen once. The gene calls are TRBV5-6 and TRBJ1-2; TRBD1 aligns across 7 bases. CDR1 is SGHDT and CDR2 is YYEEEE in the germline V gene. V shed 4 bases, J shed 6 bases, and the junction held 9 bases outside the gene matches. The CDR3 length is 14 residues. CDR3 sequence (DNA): TGTGCCAGCAGCATGAGGGACAGATTCCATGGCTACACCTTC. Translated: CASSMRDRFHGYTF.

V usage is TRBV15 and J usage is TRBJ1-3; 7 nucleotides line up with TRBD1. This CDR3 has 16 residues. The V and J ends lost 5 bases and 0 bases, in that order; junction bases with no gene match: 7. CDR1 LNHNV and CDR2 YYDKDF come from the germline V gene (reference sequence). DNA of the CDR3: TGTGCCACCAGCTGGGGACAGCGGTACTCTGGAAACACCATATATTTT. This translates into CATSWGQRYSGNTIYF.

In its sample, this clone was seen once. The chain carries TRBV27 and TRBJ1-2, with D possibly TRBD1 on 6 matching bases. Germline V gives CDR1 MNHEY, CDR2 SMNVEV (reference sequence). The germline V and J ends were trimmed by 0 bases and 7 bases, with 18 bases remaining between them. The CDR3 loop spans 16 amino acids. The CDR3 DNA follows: TGTGCCAGCAGTTTATCCTCACAGGGACAAGTATCTGGCTACACCTTC. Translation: CASSLSSQGQVSGYTF.

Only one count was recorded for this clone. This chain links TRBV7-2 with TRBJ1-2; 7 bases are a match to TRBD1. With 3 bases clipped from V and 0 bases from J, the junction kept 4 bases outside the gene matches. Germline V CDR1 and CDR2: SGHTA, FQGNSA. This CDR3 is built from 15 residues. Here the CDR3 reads CASSLRGPTNYGYTF. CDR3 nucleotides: TGTGCCAGCAGCTTGAGGGGGCCTACTAACTATGGCTACACCTTC.

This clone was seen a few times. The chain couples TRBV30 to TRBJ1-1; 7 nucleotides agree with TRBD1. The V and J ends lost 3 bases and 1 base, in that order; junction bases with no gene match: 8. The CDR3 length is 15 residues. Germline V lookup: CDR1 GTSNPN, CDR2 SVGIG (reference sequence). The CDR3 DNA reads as TGTGCCTGGAGAAGGGGGCGCCTCGGGAACACTGAAGCTTTCTTT. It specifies CAWRRGRLGNTEAFF.

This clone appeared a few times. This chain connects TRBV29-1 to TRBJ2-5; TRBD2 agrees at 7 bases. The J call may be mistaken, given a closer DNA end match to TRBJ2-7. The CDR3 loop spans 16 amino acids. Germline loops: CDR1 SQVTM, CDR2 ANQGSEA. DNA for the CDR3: TGCAGCGTTCGAAATCCCCGGACGACCGGGAGGTACGAGCAGTACTTC. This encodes CSVRNPRTTGRYEQYF.

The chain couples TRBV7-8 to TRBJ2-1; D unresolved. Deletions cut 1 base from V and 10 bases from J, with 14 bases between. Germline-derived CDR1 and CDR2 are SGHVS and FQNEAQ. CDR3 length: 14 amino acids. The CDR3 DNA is TGTGCCAGCAGCTTAGGCCAGGTTCTTCCGGAGCAGTTCTTC. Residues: CASSLGQVLPEQFF.

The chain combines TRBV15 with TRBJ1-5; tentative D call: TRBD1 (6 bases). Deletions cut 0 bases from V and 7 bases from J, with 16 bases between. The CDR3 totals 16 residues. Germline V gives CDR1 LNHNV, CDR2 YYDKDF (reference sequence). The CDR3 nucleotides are TGTGCCACCAGCAGAGACACAGGGCGTCAAGGGCAGCCCCAGCATTTT. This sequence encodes CATSRDTGRQGQPQHF.

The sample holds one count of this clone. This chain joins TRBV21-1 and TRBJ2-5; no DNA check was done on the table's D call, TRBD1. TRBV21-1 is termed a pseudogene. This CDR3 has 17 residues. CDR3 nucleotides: TGTGCCAGCAGCAAAGTAAGACTCCGGACAGATCCAGGAACCCAGTACTTC. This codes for CASSKVRLRTDPGTQYF.